These 11 T cell receptor beta chains were sequenced from one sample in a study of identical twins (dated by TCRdb to the mid-2010s). Preparation of the library involved 5' RACE. For sequencing, an Illumina HiSeq 2000 was employed. TCRdb reanalyzed the raw reads on its own, using fastp at Q25 for trimming and MiXCR for clone calling, and kept in-frame beta chains. CDR3 protein duplicates are merged, each entry listing the most common genes and DNA. This sample lists more than 600,000 distinct CDR3 sequences; 18% were detected once. In total, the top ten clones hold roughly 13% of the sample. The data were also submitted as part of a second study, on T cells expressing NK-cell markers.

Input material: PBMCs. These receptors were obtained from a woman between 18 and 30 years old in good health.

This clonotype occurred a few times. This chain uses TRBV5-1 with TRBJ2-7; 7 bases map to TRBD1. V dropped 4 bases and J dropped 3; count of bases not matched to a gene: 10. The CDR3 length is 15 residues. Per the germline V gene, CDR1 is SGHRS and CDR2 is YFSETQ. The DNA of the CDR3 is TGCGCCAGCAGCCTTACCGGGACAGTTCTCTACGAGCAGTACTTC. It codes for CASSLTGTVLYEQYF.

V usage is TRBV7-9 and J usage is TRBJ2-1; 9 bases fit TRBD1. The CDR3 is 14 residues long. Unmatched junction bases numbered 5, after V lost 3 bases and J lost 8 bases. Germline CDR1 SEHNR, CDR2 FQNEAQ (reference sequence). The CDR3 is CASSFDRGKDEQFF. The DNA of the CDR3 is TGTGCCAGCAGCTTTGACAGGGGGAAGGATGAGCAGTTCTTC.

The V call is TRBV10-1, the J call TRBJ2-1; tentatively, D is TRBD2 (6 bases). Germline V gene lookup returns CDR1 WNHNN and CDR2 SYGVQD (reference sequence). Trimming shortened V by 3 bases and J by 8 bases, and 8 bases separated the two germline ends. The CDR3 spans 12 residues. The CDR3 bases are TGCGCCAGCAGTGAAACTAGCTATGAGCAGTTCTTC. Translating it yields CASSETSYEQFF.

The V gene is TRBV24-1, the J gene TRBJ2-1; 9 bases line up with TRBD1. Germline CDR1 reads KGHDR; CDR2 reads SFDVKD. J lost 8 bases, V lost 11 bases, and 9 bases had no gene match. The CDR3 loop spans 13 amino acids. CDR3 coding DNA: TGTGCCATCCGACAGGGGGAATCGGATGAGCAGTTCTTC. Encoded protein: CAIRQGESDEQFF.

This clonotype was observed a few times. The genes are TRBV7-2 and TRBJ2-5, with 12 nucleotides matching TRBD2. Germline V gives CDR1 SGHTA, CDR2 FQGNSA. The length of the CDR3 is 15 residues. Trimming at V came to 3 bases and at J to 5 bases, leaving 4 bases not matched to a gene. CDR3 nucleotides: TGTGCCAGCAGCTTGACTAGCGGGAGTAGGGAGACCCAGTACTTC. Residues: CASSLTSGSRETQYF.

This clonotype was picked up a small number of times. The genes are TRBV5-1 and TRBJ1-2, with D unclear. V lost 1 base and J lost 3, with 7 bases in between. The CDR3 is 13 amino acids. CDR1 SGHRS and CDR2 YFSETQ come from the germline V gene. The CDR3 region is CASSLWQHYGYTF. Written as DNA, the CDR3 is TGCGCCAGCAGCTTGTGGCAGCACTATGGCTACACCTTC.

The CDR3 bases are TGTGCCAGCAGCTTGGCTGGAGGGCGCGCCGAGCAGTACTTC. Translated, it gives CASSLAGGRAEQYF. The chain is built from TRBV7-2 and TRBJ2-7; a possible D gene is TRBD2 (6 bases). The germline V and J ends were trimmed by 3 bases and 6 bases, with 15 bases remaining between them. The length of the CDR3 is 14 residues. The V gene's germline CDR1 is SGHTA and CDR2 FQGNSA.

The sample holds a few counts of this clonotype. The chain joins TRBV20-1 to TRBJ2-3, with TRBD2 matching over 8 bases. Germline V gene lookup returns CDR1 DFQATT and CDR2 SNEGSKA (reference sequence). The V gene end was trimmed by 6 bases and the J gene end by 2 bases; junction bases not matched to a gene: 7. The CDR3 has 14 amino acids. CDR3 protein: CSAGSGGITDTQYF. The CDR3 DNA reads as TGCAGTGCGGGAAGCGGGGGAATCACAGATACGCAGTATTTT.

The chain joins TRBV29-1 to TRBJ2-7; no clear D gene. The CDR3 has 13 residues. The germline V and J ends were trimmed by 6 bases and 1 base, with 13 bases remaining between them. Germline assignment: CDR1 SQVTM and CDR2 ANQGSEA. CDR3 sequence: CSVETGFSYEQYF. The DNA of the CDR3 is TGCAGCGTGGAGACCGGGTTTTCCTACGAGCAGTACTTC.

This clonotype was observed a handful of times. This chain links TRBV3-1 with TRBJ1-4; D is perhaps TRBD1 (5 bases). Trimming stripped 6 bases from V and 7 bases from J, with 21 bases between. The CDR3 covers 16 residues. CDR1 and CDR2 (germline): LGHDT, YNNKEL (reference sequence). Here the CDR3 reads CASSPRLRGGSEKLFF. The CDR3 DNA reads as TGTGCCAGCAGTCCAAGACTAAGGGGCGGGAGTGAAAAACTGTTTTTT.

CDR3 coding DNA: TGTGCCAGCAGCTCAAGGACGAGTGACTATGGCTACACCTTC. The encoded protein is CASSSRTSDYGYTF. The chain has TRBV11-2 and TRBJ1-2; no definite D call. CDR3 length: 14 amino acids. Germline loops: CDR1 SGHAT, CDR2 FQNNGV. Trimming took 4 bases from V and 3 from J, leaving 12 bases between them.